The 27 T cell receptor beta chains reported below all come from one sample, sequenced in a study of shared clonotypes between healthy human individuals. The naive CD8 population came from CD45RO-negative cells selected for CCR7, without terminally differentiated effector memory CD45RA+ cells. Produced via immunoSEQ multiplex PCR; TCRdb's table is partial and in-frame only. The top ten clones hold 1.5% to 2% of a sample with around 1.9 million clones, roughly 91% of them seen once. Sequences were obtained from naive CD8+ T cells from PBMCs. The receptors were sampled from a man between 18 and 29 years old in good health. Some clones in this sample may be carry-over from other donors' samples.

The gene calls are TRBV30 and TRBJ2-1; no definite D call. Trimming pared 4 bases from V and 4 bases from J, leaving 23 bases between. CDR1 and CDR2 from the germline V gene are GTSNPN and SVGIG (reference sequence). The CDR3 runs to 17 residues. The CDR3 sequence is CAWTPPGWAVAYNEQFF. Here the CDR3 DNA reads TGTGCCTGGACCCCTCCCGGGTGGGCAGTAGCTTACAATGAGCAGTTCTTC.

On this clone: The sample holds other DNA sequences that translate to the same CDR3. This chain links TRBV9 with TRBJ2-7; the D gene is possibly TRBD2 (6 bases). This CDR3 has 14 residues. CDR1 SGDLS and CDR2 YYNGEE come from the germline V gene. Trimming removed 0 bases from V and 2 bases from J, with 9 bases in between. The CDR3 nucleotides are TGTGCCAGCAGCGTAGCAGCGGGCGCCTACGAGCAGTACTTC. It translates to CASSVAAGAYEQYF.

V and J are TRBV7-8 and TRBJ2-1; the D is unclear. Between the trimmed V and J ends, which lost 1 base and 0 bases, there was a span of 7 bases. The CDR3 runs 15 residues. Germline CDR1 SGHVS, CDR2 FQNEAQ. CDR3 bases: TGTGCCAGCAGCTTAGGAACGGCCTCCTACAATGAGCAGTTCTTC. Encoded protein: CASSLGTASYNEQFF.

CDR3 protein: CASSDPSTKDEQYF. CDR3 DNA: TGTGCCAGCAGTGACCCCTCGACCAAGGACGAGCAGTACTTC. This sequence joins TRBV2 and TRBJ2-7; D is unresolved. CDR3 size: 14 residues. Germline loops: CDR1 SNHLY, CDR2 FYNNEI. V was cut by 3 bases and J by 5 bases, with 14 bases left in between.

The genes are TRBV5-4 and TRBJ2-2, with D tentatively TRBD1 or TRBD2 (6 bases each). Deletions cut 4 bases from V and 7 bases from J, with 14 bases between. CDR1 SGHNT and CDR2 YYREEE come from the germline V gene (reference sequence). This CDR3 has 14 residues. The CDR3 coding sequence is TGTGCCAGCAGCCCATCCGAGGGGGGCGGGGAGCTGTTTTTT. Amino acids: CASSPSEGGGELFF.

Only one count was recorded for this clone. The V and J genes are TRBV27 and TRBJ2-2, with unresolved D. Trimming took off 5 bases at V and 7 bases at J, with 11 bases between the two ends. Germline values: CDR1 MNHEY, CDR2 SMNVEV (reference sequence). The CDR3 contains 13 residues. CDR3 bases: TGTGCCAGCAGTCCCGCCAGAGGCGGGGAGCTGTTTTTT. This encodes CASSPARGGELFF.

This clone was observed a single time. The chain has TRBV11-2 and TRBJ2-5; possibly TRBD1 or TRBD2 for D (5 bases each). The CDR3 has 16 amino acids. The germline gives CDR1 SGHAT, CDR2 FQNNGV. Trimming stripped 4 bases from V and 2 bases from J, with 17 bases between. CDR3 sequence: CASSSRAGTSQETQYF. DNA for the CDR3: TGTGCCAGCAGCTCCCGCGCCGGGACGAGTCAAGAGACCCAGTACTTC. The complete variable domain, with remaining parts taken from reference TRBV11-2 and TRBJ2-5, reads EAGVAQSPRYKIIEKRQSVAFWCNPISGHATLYWYQQILGQGPKLLIQFQNNGVVDDSQLPKDRFSAERLKGVDSTLKIQPAKLEDSAVYLCASSSRAGTSQETQYFGPGTRLLVL.

This chain joins TRBV4-1 and TRBJ1-1, with D possibly TRBD1 on 5 matching bases. The CDR3 extends over 13 amino acids. The V gene's germline CDR1 is MGHRA and CDR2 YSYEKL. V dropped 0 bases and J dropped 7 bases, with 9 bases sitting between them. The CDR3 is CASSQERQGEAFF. The CDR3 nucleotides read TGCGCCAGCAGCCAAGAACGGCAGGGTGAAGCTTTCTTT.

In nucleotides, the CDR3 is TGCGCCAGCAGCTTGGACGGGGGACGCAACGAGCAGTACTTC. Translating gives CASSLDGGRNEQYF. This rearrangement joins TRBV5-1 to TRBJ2-7; a possible D gene is TRBD2 (6 bases). The V end lost 0 bases, the J end lost 5 bases, and 12 bases lay between the germline ends. The germline V gene encodes CDR1 SGHRS and CDR2 YFSETQ. The CDR3 extends over 14 amino acids.

A few counts support this clone. This rearrangement joins TRBV7-9 to TRBJ1-5; D perhaps matches TRBD1 (5 bases). V lost 1 base, J lost 6 bases, and 10 bases lay in between. This CDR3 is 14 amino acids long. Germline V gene sequence: CDR1 SEHNR, CDR2 FQNEAQ (reference sequence). The CDR3: CASSLEGSLQPQHF. The CDR3 DNA is TGTGCCAGCAGCTTAGAGGGGAGTCTTCAGCCCCAGCATTTT.

The chain recombines TRBV5-6 with TRBJ2-1; tentatively, D is TRBD1 (7 bases). This CDR3 region has 14 residues. Germline CDR1 is SGHDT and CDR2 is YYEEEE. Trimming took off 4 bases at V and 7 bases at J, with 15 bases between the two ends. This CDR3 is CASSGGGTVNEQFF. CDR3 sequence (DNA): TGTGCCAGCAGCGGAGGGGGGACAGTTAATGAGCAGTTCTTC.

J is TRBJ2-1 and V is TRBV4-2, with 14 positions matching TRBD2. V lost 4 bases to trimming and J lost 15 bases; unmatched junction nucleotides: 17. The germline gives CDR1 LGHNA, CDR2 YNFKEQ. The CDR3 is made up of 17 amino acids. The CDR3: CASSLPNSGTSGSFVFF. In nucleotides, the CDR3 is TGTGCCAGCAGCCTTCCCAATTCCGGGACTAGCGGGAGTTTTGTGTTCTTC.

The chain combines TRBV19 with TRBJ1-5, with D unresolved. CDR3 size: 15 residues. The ends were cut back, 1 base at V and 5 bases at J, with 12 bases in the middle. Germline V lookup: CDR1 LNHDA, CDR2 SQIVND (reference sequence). In DNA, the CDR3 is TGTGCCAGTAGTATAGTGGAACAAATATATCAGCCCCAGCATTTT. This encodes CASSIVEQIYQPQHF.

The chain recombines TRBV14 with TRBJ2-5; D call uncertain. CDR3 length: 17 amino acids. From germline, CDR1 is SGHDN and CDR2 FVKESK. V was pared by 1 base and J by 0 bases, with 15 bases between. The CDR3 sequence is CASSQARAEQYQETQYF. DNA for the CDR3: TGTGCCAGCAGCCAAGCTCGGGCAGAACAGTACCAAGAGACCCAGTACTTC. The variable domain in full, with the rest retrieved from reference TRBV14 and TRBJ2-5, is EAGVTQFPSHSVIEKGQTVTLRCDPISGHDNLYWYRRVMGKEIKFLLHFVKESKQDESGMPNNRFLAERTGGTYSTLKVQPAELEDSGVYFCASSQARAEQYQETQYFGPGTRLLVL.

CDR3 in amino acids: CASSLGGLSNQPQHF. The CDR3 region has the DNA TGTGCCAGCAGTTTGGGGGGTTTGAGCAATCAGCCCCAGCATTTT. This rearrangement joins TRBV6-6 to TRBJ1-5; the D gene is possibly TRBD1 (5 bases). This CDR3 has 15 amino acids. The germline gives CDR1 MNHNY, CDR2 SVGAGI (reference sequence). V shed 4 bases and J shed 1 base, with 11 bases lying between them.

This clone was detected once. The V gene is TRBV30, the J gene TRBJ2-7; possible D gene TRBD1, 6 bases. The CDR3 length is 13 residues. Between the trimmed V and J ends, which lost 4 bases and 2 bases, there was a span of 12 bases. From germline, CDR1 is GTSNPN and CDR2 SVGIG (reference sequence). The chain's CDR3 is CAWTDRFTYEQYF. CDR3 in DNA: TGTGCCTGGACCGACAGGTTCACCTACGAGCAGTACTTC. The full variable domain, rest sourced from reference TRBV30 and TRBJ2-7, is SQTIHQWPATLVQPVGSPLSLECTVEGTSNPNLYWYRQAAGRGLQLLFYSVGIGQISSEVPQNLSASRPQDRQFILSSKKLLLSDSGFYLCAWTDRFTYEQYFGPGTRLTVT.

Details on this clone: One junction end disagrees with the germline gene, perhaps due to a read error. CDR3 in amino acids: CAINTPDSRYSF. Written as DNA, the CDR3 is TGTGCCATCAATACCCCGGACAGCCGATACTCATTT. This sequence joins TRBV10-3 and TRBJ1-1; D possibly corresponds to TRBD1 (6 bases). This CDR3 is 12 amino acids long. Germline-derived CDR1 and CDR2 are ENHRY and SYGVKD.

J is TRBJ2-2 and V is TRBV10-3; possible D gene TRBD2, 6 bases. Germline CDR1 is ENHRY and CDR2 is SYGVKD. Trimming left V 7 bases short and J 1 base short, with 13 bases between. The CDR3 has 15 residues. CDR3 sequence: CAIMGAGLNTGELFF. CDR3 nucleotides: TGTGCCATCATGGGAGCGGGTTTGAACACCGGGGAGCTGTTTTTT.

With regard to this clone: Other DNA sequences from this sample encode an identical CDR3 as well. The rearrangement joins TRBV28 to TRBJ2-7; no clear D gene. V was cut by 3 bases and J by 1 base, with 10 bases left in between. The length of the CDR3 is 14 residues. Per germline, CDR1 MDHEN and CDR2 SYDVKM. CDR3 amino acids: CASSLTLSSYEQYF. The CDR3 DNA reads as TGTGCCAGCAGTTTGACCCTTAGTTCCTACGAGCAGTACTTC.

The rearrangement uses TRBV11-1 and TRBJ2-1; D might be TRBD1 (6 bases). This CDR3 spans 16 amino acids. The V end was cut by 1 base, the J end by 8 bases, with 18 bases between. CDR1 is SGHAT and CDR2 is FQDESV in the germline V gene (reference sequence). The chain's CDR3 is CASSLGGLPGGDEQFF. The CDR3 DNA is TGTGCCAGCAGCTTAGGGGGCCTACCTGGGGGCGATGAGCAGTTCTTC.

This clone has just a few counts. This chain links TRBV29-1 with TRBJ1-1, with TRBD1 as a possible D gene (5 bases). Germline V gene lookup returns CDR1 SQVTM and CDR2 ANQGSEA. V was shortened by 0 bases and J by 1 base, with 12 bases between the two germline ends. This CDR3 region has 15 residues. CDR3 region: CSVEDRRQWNTEAFF. CDR3 DNA sequence: TGCAGCGTTGAAGATCGGAGACAGTGGAACACTGAAGCTTTCTTT.

The chain links TRBV6-4 to TRBJ2-3; 9 nucleotides agree with TRBD2. V lost 0 bases to trimming and J lost 4 bases; unmatched junction nucleotides: 2. CDR3 length: 15 residues. Germline CDR1 and CDR2: MRHNA and SNTAGT. CDR3 in amino acids: CASSDSSGSADTQYF. The DNA of the CDR3 is TGTGCCAGCAGTGACTCTAGCGGGAGCGCAGATACGCAGTATTTT.

The chain uses TRBV6-6 and TRBJ2-7; D gene uncertain. Germline V CDR1 and CDR2: MNHNY, SVGAGI (reference sequence). This CDR3 is 14 amino acids long. V was cut by 5 bases and J by 6 bases, with 17 bases left in between. CDR3 coding DNA: TGTGCCAGCAGTCCCGAAGTCCTACTTCTCGAGCAGTACTTC. The encoded protein is CASSPEVLLLEQYF.

This chain uses TRBV7-6 with TRBJ1-5; D not resolved. The germline CDR1 and CDR2 sequences are SGHVS and FNYEAQ. V was trimmed by 5 bases and J by 8 bases, leaving 13 bases between them. The CDR3 extends over 13 amino acids. Written as DNA, the CDR3 is TGTGCCAGCAGCCCCCTGGGCCCCGAGCCCCAGCATTTT. It is translated as CASSPLGPEPQHF. The entire variable domain, with the rest obtained from reference TRBV7-6 and TRBJ1-5, is as follows: GAGVSQSPRYKVTKRGQDVALRCDPISGHVSLYWYRQALGQGPEFLTYFNYEAQQDKSGLPNDRFSAERPEGSISTLTIQRTEQRDSAMYRCASSPLGPEPQHFGDGTRLSIL.

A few counts support this clone. The CDR3 DNA reads as TGTGCCAGCAGCCGATCCGGGACCCTAGGGGAAAAACTGTTTTTT. Translated, it gives CASSRSGTLGEKLFF. The J gene is TRBJ1-4, the V gene TRBV7-9; D is perhaps TRBD1 (5 bases). This CDR3 has 15 residues. Trimming took 5 bases from V and 8 from J, leaving 18 bases between them. From germline, CDR1 is SEHNR and CDR2 FQNEAQ (reference sequence).

V usage is TRBV28 and J usage is TRBJ2-7, with 7 bases identical to TRBD2. Germline-derived CDR1 and CDR2 are MDHEN and SYDVKM. This CDR3 has 17 amino acids. V was clipped by 5 bases and J by 2 bases; unmatched bases: 15. Here the CDR3 DNA reads TGTGCCAGCAGTCCCCGAGGGTGGGGGGGGAAACCCTACGAGCAGTACTTC. It is translated as CASSPRGWGGKPYEQYF.

The chain couples TRBV27 to TRBJ2-7; D possibly corresponds to TRBD1 (6 bases). The germline V gene encodes CDR1 MNHEY and CDR2 SMNVEV (reference sequence). Trimming pared 6 bases from V and 5 bases from J, leaving 14 bases between. The length of the CDR3 is 13 residues. CDR3 residues: CASRRDTGHEQYF. The DNA for the CDR3 is TGTGCCAGCAGACGGGACACTGGGCACGAGCAGTACTTC.